A selection of T cell receptor beta chains follows, all from one sample in a study of T cell repertoires in cytomegalovirus infection. TCRdb re-called the reads through MiXCR, storing one row per CDR3 protein. The top ten hold more than 10% of the sample, which has some 300,000 distinct CDR3 sequences, about a sixth seen once. Specimen: PBMCs. All receptors derive from a human donor in good health (CMV status not recorded). Some clones in this sample may be carry-over from other donors' samples. The CDR3 runs from the conserved cysteine through the conserved F or W. The D gene is left open where the match is weak. A clone size is listed for some rows: how often the clone was seen (once, few, many), or a class if it is expanded.

TRBV5-5	few	-	TRBJ2-7	TGTGCCAGCAGCTTGTCCGGCGGGACCATCACCTCCTACGAGCAGTACTTC	CASSLSGGTITSYEQYF
TRBV7-2	few	-	TRBJ2-3	TGTGCCAGCAGCTTGTGGAGTAGCACAGATACGCAGTATTTT	CASSLWSSTDTQYF
TRBV6-6	-	TRBD1	TRBJ2-5	TGTGCCACCGCCACAGCGAAGGGGGCGTCAGAGACCCAGTACTTC	CATATAKGASETQYF
TRBV11-2	once	-	TRBJ1-1	TGTGCCAGCAGCTTCCGCGGAGGGAACACTGAAGCTTTCTTT	CASSFRGGNTEAFF
TRBV28	-	-	TRBJ1-4	TGTGCCAGCAGTTACGTGTTCTGGGAAAAACTGTTTTTT	CASSYVFWEKLFF
TRBV23-1	few	TRBD2	TRBJ2-3	TGCGCCAGCAGTCATTTAGCGGGGCGCGCCACAGATACGCAGTATTTT	CASSHLAGRATDTQYF
TRBV19	-	-	TRBJ2-3	TGTGCCAGTAGTCGCCGGGGACGGGGGTCCACAGATACGCAGTATTTT	CASSRRGRGSTDTQYF
TRBV29-1	-	-	TRBJ2-3	TGCAGCGTTGATAGGGGGGCGCGGGATACGCAGTATTTT	CSVDRGARDTQYF
TRBV7-8	many	-	TRBJ2-3	TGTGCCAGCAGCTTATGGACTAGCACAGATACGCAGTATTTT	CASSLWTSTDTQYF
TRBV6-2/TRBV6-3	many	-	TRBJ1-5	TGTGCCAGCAGTTCCCCCGGGGGGGCGATTCAGCCCCAGCATTTT	CASSSPGGAIQPQHF
TRBV7-9	few	-	TRBJ1-2	TGTGCCAGCAGCTTAGAGTCGGTCAGGGTGAGCTATGGCTACACCTTC	CASSLESVRVSYGYTF
TRBV7-2	many	-	TRBJ1-5	TGTGCCAGCAGCTTAGCCATGGGGGGTGAAAGCGTGAAGCATTTT	CASSLAMGGESVKHF
TRBV10-3	-	-	TRBJ2-1	TGTGCCATCATGCAGGACGTCGACAATGAGCAGTTCTTC	CAIMQDVDNEQFF
TRBV7-6	once	-	TRBJ2-7	TGTGCCAGCAACGGACAGGAGCAGTACTTC	CASNGQEQYF
TRBV2	-	TRBD1	TRBJ2-3	TGTGCCAGCCGGGACAGTTTAAGGGGTACGCAGTATTTT	CASRDSLRGTQYF
TRBV7-2	few	-	TRBJ1-1	TGTGCCAGCAGCTTAGGGACGGGTGAAGCTTTCTTT	CASSLGTGEAFF
TRBV12-3/TRBV12-4	few	TRBD1	TRBJ1-6	TGTGCCAGCAGTCCTCAGGGGGTGGGAGGCTCACCCCTCCACTTT	CASSPQGVGGSPLHF
TRBV7-3	many	TRBD2	TRBJ2-3	TGTGCCAGCAGCTCCAGACTAGCGGGGGCAGATACGCAGTATTTT	CASSSRLAGADTQYF
TRBV5-1	few	-	TRBJ2-3	TGCGCCAGCAGCTTGCCCTTTGAAAACACAGATACGCAGTATTTT	CASSLPFENTDTQYF